This entry features one T cell receptor (beta chain) sequence. The CDR3 totals 15 residues. Deletions cut 4 bases from V and 0 bases from J, with 11 bases between. Germline V lookup: CDR1 SGDLS, CDR2 YYNGEE. The data belong to a study of blood T cell repertoires in COVID-19. Overall study context: PBMCs, B-cell-depleted T cells, or T cells provided the cDNA or gDNA that made up the material.

Assay used: immunoSEQ multiplex PCR; TCRdb lists only in-frame clones, some missing. The sample consists of 150,000 to 200,000 clones, 65% to 80% of them appearing once. The sequenced material came from peripheral blood. The chain joins TRBV9 to TRBJ1-3; D gene unclear. This clonotype was obtained from a man aged 60-69 years with acute or convalescent COVID-19. CDR3 nucleotide sequence: TGTGCCAGCAGCCCCCATGTCAGCTCTGGAAACACCATATATTTT. It translates to CASSPHVSSGNTIYF.